The text below deals with one T cell receptor beta chain. This clonotype was seen many times. What this receptor recognizes is not known. Per-base qualities were not stored, and no clone one base away is much larger. Library preparation was by multiplex PCR. Sequencing was carried out with an Illumina HiSeq 4000. TCR beta libraries were built with iRepertoire HTBI primers and Arm-PCR amplification of CDR3 regions. Before sequencing, the PCR products underwent gel purification. Processing in the source paper ran as follows. A total of fewer than 80 TRBV and approximately 13 TRBJ segments were identified across samples and were used for gene usage analysis of CDR3 amino acid clonotypes. Filtered high-quality paired reads were merged into contigs using COPE and FqMerger. BLAST was used to align contigs to IMGT TRBV, TRBD and TRBJ reference genes, with CDR3 defined following IMGT. Highly expanded clones were defined as clonotypes with a frequency above 0.1%. Shannon entropy was used to measure repertoire diversity, and the Gini coefficient was used to measure V-J evenness. A clonotype found in more than one individual was treated as public. The public reads were quality trimmed at Q25 with fastp and then assembled into clones with MiXCR by TCRdb, keeping productive beta chains. One record per CDR3 amino acid sequence lists the most common genes and DNA. These V and J calls rely on TCRdb rather than the paper's analysis. This sample is represented by roughly 530,000 distinct CDR3 sequences; roughly 15% of them were singletons. 20% to 25% of the sample comes from the top ten.

Taken with the paper, the label for time point translates to: newly diagnosed GD, antithyroid drugs for less than 3 months. RNA was extracted from PBMCs in TRIzol for both TCR sequencing and RNA sequencing. The diagnosis of Graves' disease was made according to American Thyroid Association guidelines. Recruitment of patients was carried out at an endocrinology department in Xi'an, China. Each patient gave 9 to 10 milliliters of peripheral blood, collected in an EDTA anticoagulant tube. Ficoll Paque Plus density gradient separation was used to isolate PBMCs, and no further T cell sorting was performed. An Agilent 2100 Bioanalyzer and agarose gel were used to assess RNA quality, and a NanoDrop 2000 was used to measure RNA concentration. This sample is part of a study of regulatory T cells in long-lasting Graves disease (dated by TCRdb to about 2021). For context, the study as a whole: Antithyroid drugs had been taken for less than 3 months by newly diagnosed Graves' disease patients. The study was registered as a clinical trial and conducted in China. Peripheral blood TCR sequencing and RNA sequencing compared persistent Graves' disease patients with newly diagnosed Graves' disease patients. TCR sequencing covered around 13 persistent and about 20 newly diagnosed Graves' disease patients, 33 samples in total. Paper-wide results and their limitations: Only the TCR beta chain was sequenced and analyzed. Patients with persistent disease shared more public clonotypes (approximately 2,500) than newly diagnosed patients did (roughly 970). As a limitation, the authors acknowledged that the small sample size may reduce accuracy. The study examined only peripheral blood because the primary lesion, thyroid tissue, could not be accessed. Compared with newly diagnosed patients, patients with persistent Graves' disease had lower TCR Shannon entropy and fewer highly expanded clones, which suggests clonal expansion.

The data were also submitted as part of a second study, on T cells in Graves' hyperthyroidism and ophthalmopathy. Per the second study: A patient counted as having stable Graves' hyperthyroidism if no progression to ophthalmopathy occurred over 18 months of follow-up. Hyperthyroidism patients were aged 18 to 65 years and newly diagnosed, with disease duration of less than 2 months. Any patient with an uncontrolled infection, another autoimmune disease, pregnancy or lactation was excluded. Clinical symptoms, serum thyroxine and TRAb, thyroid ultrasound, and orbital computed tomography formed the basis for the diagnoses. The TCR CDR3 was subjected to a first round of RT-PCR using the HTBI primer set and the Qiagen OneStep RT-PCR kit. Most expanded thyroid clonotypes (frequency above 0.001) were also detected in blood, suggesting blood repertoires may reflect thyroid immune responses. A model built on a 13 V-J signature distinguished ophthalmopathy from stable hyperthyroidism, reaching over 85% sensitivity and 81.08% specificity in cross-validation and 80%/75% in testing. In validation, progression to ophthalmopathy was predicted by the model with 55% to 71% sensitivity and around 75% specificity, a median of approximately 6.5 months before onset. A discovery cohort of 95 to 100 patients, about 43 with Graves' ophthalmopathy and about 58 with stable Graves' hyperthyroidism, was used to find distinguishing TCR V-J signatures. An independent validation cohort of 18 to 20 hyperthyroidism patients and approximately 15 patients who later progressed to ophthalmopathy tested prospective prediction of ophthalmopathy. The approximately 100 discovery patients were divided at random into training and test sets in a 7:3 ratio. Thyroid tissue and blood T-cell repertoires from about six Graves' hyperthyroidism patients were also compared in the study. After sampling, hyperthyroidism patients received methimazole starting at 30 mg daily, and ophthalmopathy patients received high-dose intravenous methylprednisolone. A second multiplex PCR round built the libraries, followed by size selection and purification. Libraries were sequenced paired-end with 100 bp reads on an Illumina HiSeq2000. SOAPnuke was used to process the raw data, removing reads that contained adapters or uncalled bases, had a mean Phred below 15, or lacked an exact match to the constant primer or identifier. COPE v1.2.5 was used to merge the high-quality paired reads, and each unique nucleotide sequence was defined as a clonotype. MiTCR v1.1 was used to align the clonotypes against IMGT TRBV, TRBD and TRBJ reference segments. The analysis was restricted to V-J combinations with a frequency above 0.0001, which together covered about 99% of the repertoires. The TCS score was defined as F50 (clonal expansion) divided by E x V (chaos), with BLOSUM62-based TCRdist calculated between CDR3 peptides within each V-J. Welch's t-statistics and random forest reduced 500 to 650 V-J features to 13, which were used in a naive Bayes classifier (R e1071). Sample size was not statistically predetermined, and blinding of investigators to group allocation was not performed. The paper describes TCR Vbeta CDR3 sequencing of 130 to 150 peripheral blood samples, made up of 43 ophthalmopathy patients, around 78 hyperthyroidism patients and 17 progressor patients.

The receptor was isolated from a middle-aged woman with Graves disease. Donor details come from another sample of the same person, matched by shared clones. Sequenced material: peripheral blood mononuclear cells (PBMCs), taken at new diagnosis, from a patient treated with antithyroid drugs.

The DNA is TGTGCCAGCAGCTTAAGCCGCACGGGGCTAGCGCCGTACAATGAGCAGTTCTTC. Its product reads: CASSLSRTGLAPYNEQFF. This receptor chain uses TRBV11-2 and TRBJ2-1, and TRBD2 may be the D gene, going by 6 matching bases. The germline V gene supplies CDR1 SGHAT and CDR2 FQNNGV. Reading from cysteine to phenylalanine, the CDR3 counts 18 amino acids. The CDR3 DNA has 54 bases and is translated from base 1. The V end loses 2 bases and the J end loses 4 bases, and a stretch of 21 bases separates them.